A selection of T cell receptor beta chains follows, all from one sample in a study of PD-1 blockade in classical Hodgkin lymphoma. The method was immunoSEQ multiplex PCR; TCRdb's version includes in-frame clones alone and lacks a portion of them. The sample lists 40,000 to 55,000 clones, about nine tenths occurring once. The specimen comprised peripheral blood mononuclear cells (PBMCs), sampled at baseline. These receptors were taken from a human donor with classical Hodgkin lymphoma. The CDR3 runs from the conserved cysteine through the conserved F or W. The order of the fields is V gene, clone size, D gene, J gene, CDR3 protein, CDR3 DNA. The D gene is left open where the match is weak. A row's size may be missing; if present it is once, few, many or a size class.

>TRBV6-1|-|TRBD2|TRBJ2-5
CASSDSLRTSGGFQETQYF
TGTGCCAGCAGTGATTCACTTCGGACTAGCGGGGGGTTCCAAGAGACCCAGTACTTC
>TRBV27|once|-|TRBJ1-4
CASSSRITTNEKLFF
TGTGCCAGCAGTAGCCGGATAACAACTAATGAAAAACTGTTTTTT
>TRBV18|-|-|TRBJ2-7
CASSLAEASGGYEQYF
TGTGCCAGCTCACTCGCGGAGGCTAGTGGGGGGTACGAGCAGTACTTC
>TRBV21-1|-|-|TRBJ1-2
CASSNGQNYGYTF
TGTGCCAGCAGCAATGGACAGAACTATGGCTACACCTTC
>TRBV9|-|-|TRBJ2-1
CASSVGAYNEQFF
TGTGCCAGCAGCGTAGGGGCATACAATGAGCAGTTCTTC
>TRBV7-2|-|TRBD1|TRBJ1-5
CASSADRVQPQHF
TGTGCCAGCAGCGCCGACAGGGTTCAGCCCCAGCATTTT
>TRBV29-1|-|-|TRBJ2-5
CSVNPRDFQETQYF
TGCAGCGTGAATCCCCGGGACTTCCAAGAGACCCAGTACTTC
>TRBV7-9|few|-|TRBJ2-1
CASSSDSYPHFDNEQFF
TGTGCCAGCAGCTCCGATTCTTACCCTCACTTCGACAATGAGCAGTTCTTC
>TRBV7-9|-|-|TRBJ2-3
CASSKLGSTDTQYF
TGTGCCAGCAGTAAACTAGGAAGCACAGATACGCAGTATTTT
>TRBV27|-|-|TRBJ2-7
CASSLSGFGYEQYF
TGTGCCAGCAGTTTGTCAGGGTTCGGCTACGAGCAGTACTTC
>TRBV9|-|-|TRBJ1-1
CASSATQAHTEAFF
TGTGCCAGCAGCGCCACCCAAGCGCACACTGAAGCTTTCTTT
>TRBV9|-|-|TRBJ1-2
CASSVGDNYGYTF
TGTGCCAGCAGCGTGGGGGATAACTATGGCTACACCTTC
>TRBV15|-|-|TRBJ2-7
CATSSTGNYEQYF
TGTGCCACCAGCAGCACAGGGAACTACGAGCAGTACTTC
>TRBV5-6|once|-|TRBJ2-7
CASSFQTYEQYF
TGTGCCAGCAGCTTCCAGACCTACGAGCAGTACTTC
>TRBV4-1|-|TRBD1|TRBJ2-2
CASSQEPGTETGELFF
TGCGCCAGCAGCCAAGAACCGGGGACAGAGACCGGGGAGCTGTTTTTT
>TRBV7-2|-|TRBD1|TRBJ1-1
CASSPGTGRVVAFF
TGTGCCAGCAGTCCGGGGACAGGGAGGGTTGTAGCTTTCTTT
>TRBV27|-|TRBD1|TRBJ2-7
CASSLGQGSYEQYF
TGTGCCAGCAGTTTGGGACAGGGATCCTACGAGCAGTACTTC
>TRBV19|-|-|TRBJ2-7
CASSRALSTYEQYF
TGTGCCAGTAGTCGCGCCCTCTCTACCTACGAGCAGTACTTC
>TRBV4-1|-|-|TRBJ1-3
CASSQVATAYSGNTIYF
TGCGCCAGCAGCCAAGTAGCGACAGCGTACTCTGGAAACACCATATATTTT
>TRBV7-9|-|-|TRBJ1-2
CASSLGAPGYTF
TGTGCCAGCAGCCTCGGGGCGCCCGGCTACACCTTC